One and the same sample provided the 16 T cell receptor beta chains below, sequenced in a study of early T cells in non-severe SARS-CoV-2 infection. TCRdb itself ran the 5' RACE reads through MiXCR, one entry per CDR3 protein. The data contain about 30,000 distinct CDR3 sequences, 5% to 6% of them seen just once; the ten biggest clones take up roughly 6.5%. What was sequenced was whole blood. The receptors were sampled from an adult who was a healthcare worker with PCR-confirmed SARS-CoV-2 infection or an uninfected control (not recorded which).

This clonotype was seen ten or more times. The chain combines TRBV6-5 with TRBJ1-2, with D possibly matching TRBD1 (5 bases). The CDR3 is 18 residues long. V lost 6 bases, J lost 2 bases, and 25 bases lay in between. The germline V gene encodes CDR1 MNHEY and CDR2 SVGAGI. The CDR3 bases are TGTGCCAGCAGCCCCGGGGTCTGGACATGGGGGATGAACTATGGCTACACCTTC. Translating it yields CASSPGVWTWGMNYGYTF.

The J gene is TRBJ2-7, the V gene TRBV7-2; no definite D call. CDR3 length equals 11 residues. V lost 5 bases and J lost 1, with 3 bases in between. Germline V lookup: CDR1 SGHTA, CDR2 FQGNSA. The CDR3 coding sequence is TGTGCCAGCAGCCCTTCCTACGAGCAGTACTTC. Residues: CASSPSYEQYF.

This clonotype was seen at least ten times. The V gene is TRBV20-1, the J gene TRBJ1-6; a weak D match, TRBD1 (6 bases). V lost 5 bases, J lost 4 bases, and 18 bases lay in between. Germline-derived CDR1 and CDR2 are DFQATT and SNEGSKA (reference sequence). This CDR3 region has 16 residues. CDR3 bases: TGCAGTGCTTCCAGGAGGGGACACCTTTATAATTCACCCCTCCACTTT. This sequence encodes CSASRRGHLYNSPLHF.

Turning to this clonotype: Just one base apart from a much larger clone, this may be a read error. The rearrangement uses TRBV2 and TRBJ2-3; tentative D call: TRBD2 (6 bases). Germline V gene sequence: CDR1 SNHLY, CDR2 FYNNEI. CDR3 length equals 14 residues. CDR3 sequence: CVSSGGIRTDTQYF. CDR3 coding DNA: TGTGTCAGCAGTGGCGGGATACGCACAGATACGCAGTATTTT. Looking up the rest from reference TRBV2 and TRBJ2-3 gives the full variable domain: EPEVTQTPSHQVTQMGQEVILRCVPISNHLYFYWYRQILGQKVEFLVSFYNNEISEKSEIFDDQFSVERPDGSNFTLKIRSTKLEDSAMYFCVSSGGIRTDTQYFGPGTRLTVL.

This clonotype was seen many times. The J gene is TRBJ2-1, the V gene TRBV7-2; 8 bases line up with TRBD2. V gave up 1 base and J gave up 14 bases; unmatched junction bases: 7. The CDR3 is 13 amino acids. Germline CDR1 and CDR2: SGHTA and FQGNSA. The CDR3 here is CASSLGAGTREFF. Here the CDR3 DNA reads TGTGCCAGCAGCTTAGGGGCCGGGACTAGGGAGTTCTTC. The full variable domain, in which reference TRBV7-2 and TRBJ2-1 provide the parts outside the CDR3, is GAGVSQSPSNKVTEKGKDVELRCDPISGHTALYWYRQSLGQGLEFLIYFQGNSAPDKSGLPSDRFSAERTGGSVSTLTIQRTQQEDSAVYLCASSLGAGTREFFGPGTRLTVL.

The genes are TRBV7-6 and TRBJ2-7, with a weak D call TRBD2 (5 bases). The germline V and J ends were trimmed by 3 bases and 3 bases, with 12 bases remaining between them. This CDR3 is built from 14 residues. Per germline, CDR1 SGHVS and CDR2 FNYEAQ. CDR3 coding DNA: TGTGCCAGCAGCTTGGACCCGGGGAACTACGAGCAGTACTTC. It is translated as CASSLDPGNYEQYF.

The sample holds a few counts of this clonotype. J is TRBJ2-1 and V is TRBV11-1; 8 bases map to TRBD2. The ends lost 4 bases at V and 6 bases at J; junction bases unmatched: 11. Germline lookup yields CDR1 SGHAT and CDR2 FQDESV (reference sequence). This CDR3 has 16 residues. The DNA of the CDR3 is TGTGCCAGCAGCTACCGAACTAGCGGAGACCCCAATGAGCAGTTCTTC. Residues: CASSYRTSGDPNEQFF.

This clonotype was found many times. The chain uses TRBV6-1 and TRBJ1-1, with 8 positions matching TRBD1. Germline values: CDR1 MNHNS, CDR2 SASEGT. The CDR3 totals 13 residues. Trimming at V came to 11 bases and at J to 11 bases, leaving 16 bases not matched to a gene. CDR3 sequence (DNA): TGTGCCGGCCGGACAGGGCGGTCCGGCGGGGCTTTCTTT. Its protein is CAGRTGRSGGAFF.

The CDR3 reads CASSLGGADTEAFF. Here the CDR3 DNA reads TGTGCCAGCAGTTTAGGGGGCGCAGACACTGAAGCTTTCTTT. The genes are TRBV28 and TRBJ1-1; D might be TRBD1 (6 bases). V dropped 2 bases and J dropped 3 bases, with 10 bases sitting between them. This CDR3 region has 14 residues. Per germline, CDR1 MDHEN and CDR2 SYDVKM.

The table lists this clonotype with many counts. The chain has TRBV27 and TRBJ2-2, with TRBD2 identical over 11 bases. Germline trimming cut 3 bases from V and 3 bases from J; bases unmatched to any gene: 3. CDR1 MNHEY and CDR2 SMNVEV come from the germline V gene (reference sequence). This CDR3 is built from 16 residues. The CDR3 loop reads CASSFLAGGDTGELFF. The CDR3 DNA is TGTGCCAGCAGTTTTTTAGCGGGAGGGGACACCGGGGAGCTGTTTTTT.

The chain links TRBV30 to TRBJ1-5; D gene unclear. Trimming took off 2 bases at V and 6 bases at J, with 8 bases between the two ends. This CDR3 region has 12 residues. Germline V gene sequence: CDR1 GTSNPN, CDR2 SVGIG (reference sequence). CDR3 amino acids: CAWSPNFQPQHF. In DNA form, the CDR3 reads TGTGCCTGGAGTCCTAATTTTCAGCCCCAGCATTTT.

This clonotype was picked up a small number of times. J is TRBJ2-7 and V is TRBV3-1, with TRBD2 matching over 11 bases. With 0 bases clipped from V and 3 bases from J, the junction kept 7 bases outside the gene matches. Germline V gene lookup returns CDR1 LGHDT and CDR2 YNNKEL (reference sequence). This CDR3 is 17 amino acids long. The CDR3 region is CASSQDQGLAEIYEQYF. CDR3 in DNA: TGTGCCAGCAGCCAAGACCAGGGACTAGCGGAAATCTACGAGCAGTACTTC.

In its sample, this clonotype was seen many times. The rearrangement links TRBV5-1 to TRBJ2-5; D ambiguous. Looked up from germline, CDR1 is SGHRS and CDR2 is YFSETQ. There are 14 residues in the CDR3. Trimming stripped 0 bases from V and 3 bases from J, with 9 bases between. The CDR3 region is CASSLDVGEETQYF. The CDR3 nucleotides are TGCGCCAGCAGCTTGGATGTGGGCGAAGAGACCCAGTACTTC.

The chain is built from TRBV2 and TRBJ1-2, with a weak D call TRBD1 (5 bases). Trimming shortened V by 2 bases and J by 0 bases, and 10 bases separated the two germline ends. The CDR3 is made up of 15 amino acids. CDR1 is SNHLY, CDR2 FYNNEI, per germline. CDR3 bases: TGTGCCAGCAGTGAAATGGGCAGGGCTAACTATGGCTACACCTTC. Amino acids: CASSEMGRANYGYTF.

This clonotype was observed many times. This chain uses TRBV28 with TRBJ1-3; no clear D. V was cut by 5 bases and J by 2 bases, with 13 bases left in between. The CDR3 is made up of 15 amino acids. CDR1 MDHEN and CDR2 SYDVKM come from the germline V gene. CDR3 sequence reads: CASSPPPATGNTIYF. The CDR3 nucleotides read TGTGCCAGCAGTCCCCCCCCCGCAACTGGAAACACCATATATTTT.

The table lists this clonotype with many counts. V usage is TRBV7-9 and J usage is TRBJ2-3, with TRBD2 as a possible D gene (6 bases). This CDR3 comprises 15 residues. V was pared by 4 bases and J by 1 base, with 12 bases between. In germline, CDR1 is SEHNR, CDR2 FQNEAQ (reference sequence). The chain's CDR3 is CASSSGLSRTDTQYF. The DNA for the CDR3 is TGTGCCAGCAGCTCGGGACTCAGCCGCACAGATACGCAGTATTTT.